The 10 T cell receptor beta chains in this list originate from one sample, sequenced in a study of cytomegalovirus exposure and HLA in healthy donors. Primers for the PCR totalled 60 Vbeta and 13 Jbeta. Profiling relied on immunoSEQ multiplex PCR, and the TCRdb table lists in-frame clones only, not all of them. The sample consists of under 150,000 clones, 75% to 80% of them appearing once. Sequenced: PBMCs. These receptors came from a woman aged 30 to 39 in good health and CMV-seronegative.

CDR3 in DNA: TGCGCCAGCAGCCAAGATCGAAGCAATTTATACAATGAGCAGTTCTTC. This gives the protein CASSQDRSNLYNEQFF. The chain links TRBV4-1 to TRBJ2-1; D ambiguous. V lost 0 bases to trimming and J lost 4 bases, with 13 bases between them. This CDR3 is 16 amino acids long. From germline, CDR1 is MGHRA and CDR2 YSYEKL.

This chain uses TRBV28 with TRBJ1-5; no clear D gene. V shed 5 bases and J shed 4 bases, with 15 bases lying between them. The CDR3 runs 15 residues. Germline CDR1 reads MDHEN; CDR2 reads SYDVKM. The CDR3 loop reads CASSLHGSSNQPQHF. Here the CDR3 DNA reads TGTGCCAGCAGTCTCCACGGGTCAAGTAATCAGCCCCAGCATTTT.

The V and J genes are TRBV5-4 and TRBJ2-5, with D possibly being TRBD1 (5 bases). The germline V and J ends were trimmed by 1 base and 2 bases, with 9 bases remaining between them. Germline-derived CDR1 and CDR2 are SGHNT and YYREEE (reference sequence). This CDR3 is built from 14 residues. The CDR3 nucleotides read TGTGCCAGCAGCTTGACAGGACCTCAAGAGACCCAGTACTTC. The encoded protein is CASSLTGPQETQYF. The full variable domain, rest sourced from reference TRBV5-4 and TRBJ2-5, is ETGVTQSPTHLIKTRGQQVTLRCSSQSGHNTVSWYQQALGQGPQFIFQYYREEENGRGNFPPRFSGLQFPNYSSELNVNALELDDSALYLCASSLTGPQETQYFGPGTRLLVL.

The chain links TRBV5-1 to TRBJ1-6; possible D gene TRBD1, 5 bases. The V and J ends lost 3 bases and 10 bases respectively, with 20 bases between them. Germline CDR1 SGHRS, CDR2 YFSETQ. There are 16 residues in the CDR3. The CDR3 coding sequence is TGCGCCAGCAGCTCCCTGGGGGAGTCCGCGGGGTCACCCCTCCACTTT. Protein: CASSSLGESAGSPLHF.

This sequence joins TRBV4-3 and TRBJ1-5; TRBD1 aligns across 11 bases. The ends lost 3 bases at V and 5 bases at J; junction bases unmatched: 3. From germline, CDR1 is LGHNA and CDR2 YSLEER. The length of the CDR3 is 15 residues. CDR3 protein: CASSQRTGGDQPQHF. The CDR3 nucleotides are TGCGCCAGCAGCCAGAGGACAGGGGGCGATCAGCCCCAGCATTTT.

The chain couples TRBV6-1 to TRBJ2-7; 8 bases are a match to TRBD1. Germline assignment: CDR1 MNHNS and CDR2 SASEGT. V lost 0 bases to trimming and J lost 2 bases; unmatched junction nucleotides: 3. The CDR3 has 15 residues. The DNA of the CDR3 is TGTGCCAGCAGTGAAGCGCCGGACAGGGCCTACGAGCAGTACTTC. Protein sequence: CASSEAPDRAYEQYF.

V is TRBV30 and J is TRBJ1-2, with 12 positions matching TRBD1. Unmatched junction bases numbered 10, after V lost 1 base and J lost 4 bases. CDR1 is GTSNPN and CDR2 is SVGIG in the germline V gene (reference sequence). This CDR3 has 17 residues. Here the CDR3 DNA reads TGTGCCTGGAGTGATCCGGGACAGGGGGCGCGAGGCTATGGCTACACCTTC. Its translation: CAWSDPGQGARGYGYTF.

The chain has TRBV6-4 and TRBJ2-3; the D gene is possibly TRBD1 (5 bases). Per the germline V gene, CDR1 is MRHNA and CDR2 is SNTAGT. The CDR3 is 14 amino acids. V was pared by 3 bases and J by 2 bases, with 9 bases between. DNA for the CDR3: TGTGCCAGCAGTGAAAGGGGTTCCACAGATACGCAGTATTTT. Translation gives CASSERGSTDTQYF.

The CDR3 loop is CASSPDRGDNSPLHF. CDR3 nucleotide sequence: TGCGCCAGCAGCCCGGACAGGGGGGATAATTCACCCCTCCACTTT. V usage is TRBV4-3 and J usage is TRBJ1-6; 10 bases fit TRBD1. Germline CDR1 is LGHNA and CDR2 is YSLEER. J was trimmed by 5 bases and V by 4 bases; bases with no gene match: 2. This CDR3 is built from 15 residues.

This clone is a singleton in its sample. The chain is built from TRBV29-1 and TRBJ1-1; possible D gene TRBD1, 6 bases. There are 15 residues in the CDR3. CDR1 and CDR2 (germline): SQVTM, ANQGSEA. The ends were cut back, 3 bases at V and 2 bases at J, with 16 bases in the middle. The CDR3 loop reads CSVEIPGTTNTEAFF. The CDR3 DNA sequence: TGCAGCGTTGAGATTCCTGGGACAACTAACACTGAAGCTTTCTTT.